This TCR beta chain stems from a study of molecular identifiers for immune sequencing clone quantification. Study results and caveats: Sizes of highly expanded clones could be underestimated through identical TCRs sharing a barcode.

In the case of this clonotype: Antigen unknown. A far larger clone differs by one base, so this is likely a read error.

With listed TCR primers and previously described methods, bulk TCR libraries were prepared. A single record per CDR3 protein comes from TCRdb applying MiXCR to the PCR reads. The sample lists over 600,000 distinct CDR3 sequences, 20% seen once, with 0.7% to 1% in the top ten. Germline V lookup: CDR1 SGHNT, CDR2 YYREEE (reference sequence). The CDR3 contains 12 residues. Using 10%, 30% or 50% RNA, naive CD8 libraries were derived from 20,000 to 1,000,000 sorted cells. The sample consisted of naive CD8+ T cells from blood, with Jurkat cell RNA spiked in. The subset here: FACS-sorted CD8+CD4-CCR7+CD45RA+ naive T cells. The V and J genes are TRBV5-4 and TRBJ2-7; D is unclear. This TCR derives from a human donor in good health. Some libraries in this study had Jurkat cell RNA spiked in. The DNA for the CDR3 is TGTGTCAGCAGCTTCGGAAACTACGAGCAGTACTTC. Protein: CVSSFGNYEQYF.